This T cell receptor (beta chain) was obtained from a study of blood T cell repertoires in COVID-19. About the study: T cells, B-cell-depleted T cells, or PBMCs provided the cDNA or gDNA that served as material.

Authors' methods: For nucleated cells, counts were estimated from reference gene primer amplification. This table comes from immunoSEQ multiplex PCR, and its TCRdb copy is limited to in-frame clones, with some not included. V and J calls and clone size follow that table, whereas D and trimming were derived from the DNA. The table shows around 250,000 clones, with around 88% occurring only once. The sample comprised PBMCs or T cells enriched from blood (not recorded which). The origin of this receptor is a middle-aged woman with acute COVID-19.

CDR3 nucleotide sequence: TGTGCCATCAGCGCCAGGGGTAATAATGAAAAACTGTTTTTT. It specifies CAISARGNNEKLFF. This chain connects TRBV10-3 to TRBJ1-4; a possible D gene is TRBD1 (6 bases). The V gene lost 6 bases and the J gene lost 4 bases, with 12 bases spanning the gap. Germline lookup yields CDR1 ENHRY and CDR2 SYGVKD. This CDR3 region has 14 residues.